There are a few counts of the clone carrying this TCR beta chain. This CDR3 region has 14 residues. V gave up 1 base and J gave up 5 bases, with 9 bases separating them. Germline V gene data show CDR1 as SGHTA and CDR2 as FQGNSA. This record belongs to a study of blood T cells in healthy people across ages. Isolated PBMCs totaled at least 7 million in each sample. For the second PCR, which ran for about 6 to 11 cycles, a sample-barcoded 5' primer and a J-beta primer mix were used. TCRdb processed the 5' RACE reads anew with MiXCR; each CDR3 protein has one entry. This sample yields 950,000 to 1,200,000 distinct CDR3 sequences, of which 30% to 40% are seen a single time; around 14% belongs to the top ten.

What was sequenced was blood. This receptor was identified in a man aged 18 to 29 in good health. This chain joins TRBV7-2 and TRBJ1-5, with D perhaps TRBD1 (6 bases). For the CDR3, the DNA is TGTGCCAGCAGCTTAGGTGGGGGCCATCAGCCCCAGCATTTT. Translation: CASSLGGGHQPQHF.